This T cell receptor beta chain was profiled in a study of graft-versus-host responses after intestinal transplantation. Study-wide background: Among the recipients, all got anti-thymocyte globulin induction and then tacrolimus and steroids for 2 to 3 years. Whole-study results and caveats: Peak circulating GvH clone levels tracked with early post-transplant HvG declines.

The researchers put 200,000 CFSE-labeled responder cells into plates with 200,000 irradiated, violet-dye-labeled stimulator cells. CDR1 and CDR2 from the germline V gene are MDHEN and SYDVKM. This CDR3 contains 12 residues. V dropped 3 bases and J dropped 0 bases, with 2 bases sitting between them. The table came from immunoSEQ multiplex PCR; TCRdb's copy has only in-frame clones and leaves some out. Of a few thousand clones detected, roughly 29% appear once; the ten largest clones hold approximately 7.5%. The specimen comprised alloreactive CD4+ T cells from a mixed lymphocyte reaction culture, sampled before transplantation. Specified subset: CFSE-low proliferating T cells sorted from approximately 6-day pre-transplant mixed lymphocyte reaction (GvH or HvG direction). The TCR originated in a human patient who was an organ donor for intestinal transplantation. The J gene is TRBJ1-1, the V gene TRBV28; D is undetermined. CDR3 amino acids: CASSLVNTEAFF. The CDR3 DNA reads TGTGCCAGCAGTTTGGTGAACACTGAAGCTTTCTTT.